Given below is one T cell receptor beta chain in context. Its antigen is unknown. This sample is part of a study of cytomegalovirus exposure and HLA in healthy donors. Study-wide findings and caveats: Further analysis was carried out later, and it showed several of the most significant clusters appearing linked to common viral pathogens. Diagnosis of cytomegalovirus status made by the classifier reportedly showed high specificity and sensitivity. The study dropped some indistinguishable V segments, TRBV6-2 and TRBV6-3 among them.

It was with 60 Vbeta and 13 Jbeta primers that the PCR ran. The data were produced by immunoSEQ multiplex PCR, yet TCRdb's version contains in-frame clones alone and is incomplete. The data contain under 150,000 clones, less than 80% of them seen just once; the ten biggest clones take up more than 3.5%. Deletions cut 4 bases from V and 5 bases from J, with 20 bases between. The CDR3 has 16 amino acids. Germline CDR1 SGHTA, CDR2 FQGNSA. Source material: PBMCs. The sequence came from a middle-aged woman in good health and CMV-seropositive. This sequence joins TRBV7-2 and TRBJ1-2, with D possibly matching TRBD1 (6 bases). The CDR3 spells CASSSPRQVHLYGYTF. The CDR3 bases are TGTGCCAGCAGCTCCCCCAGACAGGTTCATCTTTATGGCTACACCTTC.